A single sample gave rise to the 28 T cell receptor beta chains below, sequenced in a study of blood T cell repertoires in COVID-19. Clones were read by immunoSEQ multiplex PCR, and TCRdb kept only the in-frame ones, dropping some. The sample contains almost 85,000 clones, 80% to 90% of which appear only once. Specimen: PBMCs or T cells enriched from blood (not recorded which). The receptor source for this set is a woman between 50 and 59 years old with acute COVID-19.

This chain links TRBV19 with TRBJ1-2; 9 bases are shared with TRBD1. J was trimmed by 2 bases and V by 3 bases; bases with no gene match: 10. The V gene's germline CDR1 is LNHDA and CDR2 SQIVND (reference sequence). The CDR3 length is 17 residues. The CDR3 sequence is CASSMARDRAPNYGYTF. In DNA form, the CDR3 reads TGTGCCAGTAGTATGGCGAGGGACAGGGCCCCCAACTATGGCTACACCTTC.

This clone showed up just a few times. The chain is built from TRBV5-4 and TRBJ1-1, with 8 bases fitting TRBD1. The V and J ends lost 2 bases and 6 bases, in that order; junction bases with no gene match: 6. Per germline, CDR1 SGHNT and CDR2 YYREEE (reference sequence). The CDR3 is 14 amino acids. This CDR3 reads CASSFSTGVAEAFF. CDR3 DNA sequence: TGTGCCAGCAGCTTCTCGACAGGGGTGGCTGAAGCTTTCTTT.

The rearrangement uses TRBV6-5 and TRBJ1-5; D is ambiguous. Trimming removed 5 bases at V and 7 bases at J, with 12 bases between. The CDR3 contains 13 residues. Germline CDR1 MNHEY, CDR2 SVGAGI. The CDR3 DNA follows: TGTGCCAGCAGTCCCTCGCATCTACAGCCCCAGCATTTT. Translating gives CASSPSHLQPQHF.

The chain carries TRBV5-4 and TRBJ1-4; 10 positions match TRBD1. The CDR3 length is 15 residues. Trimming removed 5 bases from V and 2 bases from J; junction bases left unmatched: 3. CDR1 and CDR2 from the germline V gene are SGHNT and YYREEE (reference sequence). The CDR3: CASSKDRGTNEKLFF. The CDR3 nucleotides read TGTGCCAGCAGTAAGGACAGGGGGACTAATGAAAAACTGTTTTTT. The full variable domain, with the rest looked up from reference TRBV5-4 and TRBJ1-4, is ETGVTQSPTHLIKTRGQQVTLRCSSQSGHNTVSWYQQALGQGPQFIFQYYREEENGRGNFPPRFSGLQFPNYSSELNVNALELDDSALYLCASSKDRGTNEKLFFGSGTQLSVL.

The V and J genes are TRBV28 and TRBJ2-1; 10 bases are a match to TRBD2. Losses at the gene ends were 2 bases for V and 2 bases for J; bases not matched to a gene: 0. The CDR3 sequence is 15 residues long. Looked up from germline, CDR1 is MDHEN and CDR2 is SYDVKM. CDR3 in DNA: TGTGCCAGCAGTTTAGGGACTAGCGCCTACAATGAGCAGTTCTTC. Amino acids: CASSLGTSAYNEQFF.

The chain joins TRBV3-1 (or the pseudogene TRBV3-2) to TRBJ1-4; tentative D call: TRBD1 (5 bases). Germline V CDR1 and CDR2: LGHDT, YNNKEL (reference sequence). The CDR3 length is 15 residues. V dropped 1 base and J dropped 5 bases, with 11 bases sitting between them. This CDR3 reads CASSQAGTTNEKLFF. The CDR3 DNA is TGTGCCAGCAGCCAAGCCGGGACTACAAATGAAAAACTGTTTTTT.

In DNA, the CDR3 is TGTGCCAGCAGCCAAGATAGTGGCGGGAGACTCTATGAGCAGTTCTTC. Translation: CASSQDSGGRLYEQFF. The V call is TRBV3-1 (or the pseudogene TRBV3-2), the J call TRBJ2-1; 7 positions match TRBD2. Germline-derived CDR1 and CDR2 are LGHDT and YNNKEL (reference sequence). CDR3 length: 16 residues. V gave up 0 bases and J gave up 8 bases; unmatched junction bases: 10.

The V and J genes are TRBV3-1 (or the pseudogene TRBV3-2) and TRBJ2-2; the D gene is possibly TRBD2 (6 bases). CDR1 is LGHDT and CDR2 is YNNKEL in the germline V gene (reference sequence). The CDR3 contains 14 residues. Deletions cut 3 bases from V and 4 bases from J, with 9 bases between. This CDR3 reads CASSHGGATGELFF. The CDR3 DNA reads TGTGCCAGCAGCCATGGAGGGGCCACCGGGGAGCTGTTTTTT.

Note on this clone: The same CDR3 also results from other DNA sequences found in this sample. The CDR3 DNA is TGTGCCAGCAGCTTCGGGGGCTACGAGCAGTACTTC. Residues: CASSFGGYEQYF. V is TRBV11-2 and J is TRBJ2-7; perhaps TRBD2 as D (6 bases). The V end lost 3 bases, the J end lost 3 bases, and 6 bases lay between the germline ends. Germline CDR1 is SGHAT and CDR2 is FQNNGV. This CDR3 region has 12 residues.

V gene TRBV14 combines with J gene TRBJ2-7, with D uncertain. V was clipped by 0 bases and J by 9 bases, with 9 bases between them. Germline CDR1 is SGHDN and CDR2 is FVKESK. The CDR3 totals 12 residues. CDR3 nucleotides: TGTGCCAGCAGCCAAGAACCAATCGGGCAGTACTTC. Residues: CASSQEPIGQYF.

CDR3 DNA: TGTGCCAGCAGTTACAAGGACAGCGGAATTAACAATGAGCAGTTCTTC. It codes for CASSYKDSGINNEQFF. This chain joins TRBV6-6 and TRBJ2-1; D perhaps matches TRBD1 (6 bases). This CDR3 is built from 16 residues. CDR1 MNHNY and CDR2 SVGAGI come from the germline V gene (reference sequence). V lost 2 bases, J lost 5 bases, and 16 bases lay in between.

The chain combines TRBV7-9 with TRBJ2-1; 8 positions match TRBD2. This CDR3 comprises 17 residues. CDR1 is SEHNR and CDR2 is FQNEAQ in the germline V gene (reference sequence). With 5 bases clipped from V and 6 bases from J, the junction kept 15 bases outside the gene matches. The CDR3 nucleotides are TGTGCCAGCAGCGCCGGGTCTAGCGGGTGGGCCGCCAATGAGCAGTTCTTC. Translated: CASSAGSSGWAANEQFF.

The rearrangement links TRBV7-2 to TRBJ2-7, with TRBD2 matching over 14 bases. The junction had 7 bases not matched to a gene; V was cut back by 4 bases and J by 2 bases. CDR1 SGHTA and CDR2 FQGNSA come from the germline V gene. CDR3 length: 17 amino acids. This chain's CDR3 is CASSYGLAGGLPYEQYF. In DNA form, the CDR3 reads TGTGCCAGCAGCTACGGACTAGCGGGAGGATTACCCTACGAGCAGTACTTC.

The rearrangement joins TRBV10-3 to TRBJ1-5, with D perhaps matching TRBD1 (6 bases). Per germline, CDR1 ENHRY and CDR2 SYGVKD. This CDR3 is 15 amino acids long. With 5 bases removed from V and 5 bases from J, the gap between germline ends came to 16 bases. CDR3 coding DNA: TGTGCCATCAGTCCTAGAGGGGGTACCCATCAGCCCCAGCATTTT. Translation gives CAISPRGGTHQPQHF.

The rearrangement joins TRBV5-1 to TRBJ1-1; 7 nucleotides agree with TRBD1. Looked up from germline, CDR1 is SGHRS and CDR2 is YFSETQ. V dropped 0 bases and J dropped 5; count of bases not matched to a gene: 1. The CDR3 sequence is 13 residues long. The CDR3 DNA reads TGCGCCAGCAGCTTGGACAGGGGAACTGAAGCTTTCTTT. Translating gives CASSLDRGTEAFF.

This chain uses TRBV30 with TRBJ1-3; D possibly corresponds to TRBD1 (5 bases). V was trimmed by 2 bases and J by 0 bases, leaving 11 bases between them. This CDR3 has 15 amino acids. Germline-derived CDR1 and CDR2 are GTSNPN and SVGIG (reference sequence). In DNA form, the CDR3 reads TGTGCCTGGAGTCCAGGGCTTAGCTCTGGAAACACCATATATTTT. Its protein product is CAWSPGLSSGNTIYF.

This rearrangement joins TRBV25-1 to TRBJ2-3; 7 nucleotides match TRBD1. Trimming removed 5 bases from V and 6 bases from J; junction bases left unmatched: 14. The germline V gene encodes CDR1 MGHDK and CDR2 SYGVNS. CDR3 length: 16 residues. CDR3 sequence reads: CASSSYRDSTRDTQYF. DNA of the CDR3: TGTGCCAGCAGTTCTTACCGGGACAGTACGCGGGATACGCAGTATTTT.

The CDR3 spells CASSRAGAVNEKLFF. CDR3 in DNA: TGTGCCAGCAGTCGGGCAGGGGCAGTGAATGAAAAACTGTTTTTT. J is TRBJ1-4 and V is TRBV3-1 (or the pseudogene TRBV3-2); possibly TRBD1 for D (6 bases). V was pared by 6 bases and J by 5 bases, with 16 bases between. Germline assignment: CDR1 LGHDT and CDR2 YNNKEL (reference sequence). The CDR3 has 15 amino acids.

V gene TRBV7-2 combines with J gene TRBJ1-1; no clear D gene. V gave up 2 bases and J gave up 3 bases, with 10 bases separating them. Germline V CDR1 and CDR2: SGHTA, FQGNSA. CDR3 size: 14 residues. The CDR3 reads CASSLRRSYTEAFF. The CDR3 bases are TGTGCCAGCAGCTTACGGCGGAGTTACACTGAAGCTTTCTTT.

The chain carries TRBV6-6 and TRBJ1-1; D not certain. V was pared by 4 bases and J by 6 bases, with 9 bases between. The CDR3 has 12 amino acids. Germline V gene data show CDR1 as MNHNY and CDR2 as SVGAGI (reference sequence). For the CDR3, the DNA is TGTGCCAGCAGTTTTTCTTCGGCTGAAGCTTTCTTT. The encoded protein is CASSFSSAEAFF.

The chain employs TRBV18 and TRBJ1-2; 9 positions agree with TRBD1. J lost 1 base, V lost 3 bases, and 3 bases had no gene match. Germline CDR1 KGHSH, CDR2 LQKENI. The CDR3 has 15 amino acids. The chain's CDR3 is CASSPNRGLNYGYTF. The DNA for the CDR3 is TGTGCCAGCTCACCGAACAGGGGGCTTAACTATGGCTACACCTTC.

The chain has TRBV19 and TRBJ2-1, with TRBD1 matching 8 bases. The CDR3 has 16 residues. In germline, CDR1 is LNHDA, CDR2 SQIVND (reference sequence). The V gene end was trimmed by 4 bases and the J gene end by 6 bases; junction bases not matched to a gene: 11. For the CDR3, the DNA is TGTGCCAGTAGTACCCGGACAGGAGGACAGGGCAATGAGCAGTTCTTC. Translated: CASSTRTGGQGNEQFF.

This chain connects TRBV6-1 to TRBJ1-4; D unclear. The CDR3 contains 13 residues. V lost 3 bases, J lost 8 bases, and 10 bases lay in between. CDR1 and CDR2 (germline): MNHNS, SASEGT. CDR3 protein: CASSDGSGEKLFF. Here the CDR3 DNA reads TGTGCCAGCAGTGATGGGTCGGGGGAAAAACTGTTTTTT.

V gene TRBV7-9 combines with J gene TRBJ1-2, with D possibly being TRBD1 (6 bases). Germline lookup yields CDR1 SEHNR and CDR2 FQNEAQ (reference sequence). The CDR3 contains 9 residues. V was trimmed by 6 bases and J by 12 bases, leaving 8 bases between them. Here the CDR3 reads CASSRTDTF. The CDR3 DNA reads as TGTGCCAGCAGTCGGACAGACACCTTC.

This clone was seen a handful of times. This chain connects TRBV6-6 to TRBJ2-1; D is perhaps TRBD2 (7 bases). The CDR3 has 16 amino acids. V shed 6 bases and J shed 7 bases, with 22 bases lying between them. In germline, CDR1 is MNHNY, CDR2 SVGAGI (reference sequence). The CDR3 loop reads CASSPKGGEGQNEQFF. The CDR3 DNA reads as TGTGCCAGCAGCCCAAAGGGGGGGGAGGGACAAAATGAGCAGTTCTTC.

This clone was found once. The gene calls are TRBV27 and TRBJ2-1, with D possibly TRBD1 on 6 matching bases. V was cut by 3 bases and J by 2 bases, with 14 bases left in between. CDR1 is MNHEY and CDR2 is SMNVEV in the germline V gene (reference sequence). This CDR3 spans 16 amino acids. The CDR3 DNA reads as TGTGCCAGCAGTTTGGACAGCCGAAAAACCTACAATGAGCAGTTCTTC. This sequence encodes CASSLDSRKTYNEQFF.

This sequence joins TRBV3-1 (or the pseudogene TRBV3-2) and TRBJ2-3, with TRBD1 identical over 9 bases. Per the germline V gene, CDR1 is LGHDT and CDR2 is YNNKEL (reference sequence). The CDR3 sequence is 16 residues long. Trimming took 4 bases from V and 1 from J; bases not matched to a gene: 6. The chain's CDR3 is CASSPMTGGGTDTQYF. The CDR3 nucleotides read TGTGCCAGCAGCCCCATGACAGGGGGTGGCACAGATACGCAGTATTTT.

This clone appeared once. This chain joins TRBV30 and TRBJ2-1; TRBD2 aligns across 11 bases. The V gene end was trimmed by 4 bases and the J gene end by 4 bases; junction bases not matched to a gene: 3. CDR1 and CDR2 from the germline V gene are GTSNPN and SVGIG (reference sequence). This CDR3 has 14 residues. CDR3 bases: TGTGCCTGGACCGGGACTAGCGGATACAATGAGCAGTTCTTC. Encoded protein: CAWTGTSGYNEQFF.